The rows below give T cell receptor beta chains drawn from one sample of a study of blood T cell repertoires in COVID-19. Assay used: immunoSEQ multiplex PCR; TCRdb lists only in-frame clones, some missing. In the table there are 140,000 to 150,000 clones, 80% to 90% of which are singletons. The material sequenced was peripheral blood. The receptors were sampled from a human donor with acute or convalescent COVID-19. The donor label of this sample is uncertain. Both conserved end residues are part of each CDR3. D genes are given only for firm matches. Not every row has a clone size; where given, it reads once, few, many or a size class.

V	size	D	J	DNA	CDR3
TRBV3-1/TRBV3-2	.	.	TRBJ1-1	TGTGCCAGCAGCCCAGGGGCTTGGGCTGAAGCTTTCTTT	CASSPGAWAEAFF
TRBV5-5	.	TRBD1	TRBJ2-7	TGTGCCAGCAGCTTAACGACAGGGGCCCCCTACGAGCAGTACTTC	CASSLTTGAPYEQYF
TRBV7-2	.	.	TRBJ1-5	TGTGCCAGCACCGACAGAAATCAGCCCCAGCATTTT	CASTDRNQPQHF
TRBV19	.	TRBD2	TRBJ2-3	TGTGCCAGTAGTATAGGACTAGCGGGAGCGATGGATACGCAGTATTTT	CASSIGLAGAMDTQYF
TRBV9	few	TRBD1	TRBJ1-2	TGTGCCAGCAGCGTAGATGCACTGGGGACAGGGGGAGGCTACACCTTC	CASSVDALGTGGGYTF
TRBV6-5	.	.	TRBJ1-2	TGTGCCAGCAGAGCTAACCAGGGTTATGGCTACACCTTC	CASRANQGYGYTF
TRBV5-5	.	.	TRBJ1-2	TGTGCCAGCAGCTTGGGGGTTTCATACAGCCATGGCTACACCTTC	CASSLGVSYSHGYTF
TRBV24-1	.	.	TRBJ1-2	TGTGCCACCAGTGATTTAGGAGTTAACTATGGCTACACCTTC	CATSDLGVNYGYTF
TRBV27	.	.	TRBJ1-3	TGTGCCAGCAGTCCCGGAGACAGGATCGCTGGAAACACCATATATTTT	CASSPGDRIAGNTIYF
TRBV18	.	.	TRBJ1-1	TGTGCCAGCTCCGGGGTTGTGAACACTGAAGCTTTCTTT	CASSGVVNTEAFF
TRBV27	.	TRBD1	TRBJ1-6	TGTGCCAGCAGTCTACAGGGGGCGAAGAATTCACCCCTCCACTTT	CASSLQGAKNSPLHF
TRBV5-6	few	TRBD1	TRBJ1-2	TGTGCCAGCAGCGCTATGACAGGGCCGGATGGCTACACCTTC	CASSAMTGPDGYTF
TRBV7-2	.	.	TRBJ1-5	TGTGCCAGCAGCTCCCCAGGGAATACGCAGCCCCAGCATTTT	CASSSPGNTQPQHF
TRBV29-1	.	TRBD1	TRBJ1-1	TGCAGCGTTGTCTTGGACAGGATGAACACTGAAGCTTTCTTT	CSVVLDRMNTEAFF
TRBV3-1/TRBV3-2	few	TRBD2	TRBJ2-1	TGTGCCAGCAGCCACAGGACTAGAGAGCAGTTCTTC	CASSHRTREQFF
TRBV5-5	.	.	TRBJ1-2	TGTGCCAGCAGCTTGGTAGCCAGGGAAGTTCACTATGGCTACACCTTC	CASSLVAREVHYGYTF
TRBV10-3	.	.	TRBJ1-3	TGTGCCATCTTCACAGGTCGCTCTGGAAACACCATATATTTT	CAIFTGRSGNTIYF
TRBV19	once	.	TRBJ2-5	TGTGCCAGTAGTATCCCACAAAAGACATTTCCCAAGACCCAGTACTTC	CASSIPQKTFPKTQYF
TRBV7-2	.	TRBD2	TRBJ2-1	TGTGCCAGCAATTCTGGACGTCGGGGGGGACGCTCCTACAATGAGCAGTTCTTC	CASNSGRRGGRSYNEQFF
TRBV29-1	.	TRBD2	TRBJ2-1	TGCTCAGGGACTAGCTCGGATGAGCAGTTCTTC	CSGTSSDEQFF
TRBV7-9	.	.	TRBJ1-6	TGTGCCAGCAGCTTAGGAGGGCCACCCCTCCACTTT	CASSLGGPPLHF
TRBV30	.	.	TRBJ2-1	TGTGCCTGGAGTGTAGCAGGCAATGAGCAGTTCTTC	CAWSVAGNEQFF